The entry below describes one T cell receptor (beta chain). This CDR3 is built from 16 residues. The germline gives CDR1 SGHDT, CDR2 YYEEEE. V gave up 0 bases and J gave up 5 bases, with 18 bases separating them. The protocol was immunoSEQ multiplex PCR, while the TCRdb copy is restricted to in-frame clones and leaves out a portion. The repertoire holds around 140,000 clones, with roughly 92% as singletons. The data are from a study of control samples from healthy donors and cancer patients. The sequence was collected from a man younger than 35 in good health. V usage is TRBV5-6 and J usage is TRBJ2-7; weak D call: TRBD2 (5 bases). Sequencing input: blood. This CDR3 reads CASSLDPLAPVDEQYF. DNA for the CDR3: TGTGCCAGCAGCTTGGATCCGCTAGCACCGGTGGACGAGCAGTACTTC.